This T cell receptor beta chain was documented in a study of T cell responses to AZD1222 COVID-19 vaccine. Study-level points and caveats: Unmutated variant regions are reportedly the target of nearly half of TCRs that are spike-specific.

The study pooled second doses at about 4 or about 12 weeks. The germline V and J ends were trimmed by 6 bases and 3 bases, with 12 bases remaining between them. Germline V lookup: CDR1 MNHNY, CDR2 SVGAGI (reference sequence). CDR3 size: 14 residues. As for this clone: Its antigen remains unknown.

Here immunoSEQ multiplex PCR was the method, and the copy in TCRdb shows in-frame clones only, minus some. Seen here are about 140,000 clones, about nine tenths observed once, and the top ten hold roughly 1.7%. The chain is built from TRBV6-6 and TRBJ1-5; TRBD1 might be the D (5 bases). This TCR derives from an adult who received the AZD1222 COVID-19 vaccine. The sequencing used peripheral blood, collected 28 days after the second AZD1222 dose. Here the CDR3 reads CASRARGLNQPQHF. The CDR3 DNA reads TGTGCCAGCAGGGCCCGGGGCCTCAATCAGCCCCAGCATTTT.